These T cell receptor beta chains were read from a single sample in a study of radiotherapy plus CTLA-4 blockade in lung cancer. Repertoires were generated with immunoSEQ multiplex PCR, while TCRdb's copy carries only in-frame clones and drops some. The sample has fewer than 140,000 clones, about 83% seen once. The sequencing used peripheral blood, collected from a patient treated with radiotherapy plus ipilimumab. The receptors shown here come from a human donor with non-small cell lung cancer that progressed on radiotherapy plus ipilimumab. Some clones in this sample may be carry-over from other donors' samples. CDR3s include the opening cysteine and the closing phenylalanine or tryptophan. The D gene is left open where the match is weak. Rows give clone size only sometimes, using once, few, many, or a class for an expanded clone.

CDR3: CASSTQGSNSPLHF
DNA: TGTGCCAGCAGTACGCAGGGCAGTAATTCACCCCTCCACTTT
V: TRBV6-5
size: NA
length: 14
D: NA
J: TRBJ1-6

CDR3: CASRRDEARISYNSPLHF
DNA: TGTGCCAGCAGGAGGGACGAAGCGAGGATTTCCTATAATTCACCCCTCCACTTT
V: TRBV2
size: NA
length: 18
D: NA
J: TRBJ1-6

CDR3: CASSETSGGPYEQYF
DNA: TGTGCCAGCAGCGAAACTAGCGGGGGGCCGTACGAGCAGTACTTC
V: TRBV7-2
size: NA
length: 15
D: TRBD2
J: TRBJ2-7

CDR3: CASSFSGGRSTDTQYF
DNA: TGTGCCAGCAGCTTTAGCGGGGGGAGAAGCACAGATACGCAGTATTTT
V: TRBV5-4
size: NA
length: 16
D: TRBD2
J: TRBJ2-3

CDR3: CAWRRGYNEAFF
DNA: TGTGCCTGGAGAAGGGGGTACAATGAAGCTTTCTTT
V: TRBV30
size: NA
length: 12
D: NA
J: TRBJ1-1

CDR3: CASSVDRGLLQETQYF
DNA: TGTGCCAGCAGTGTCGACAGGGGGCTCTTACAAGAGACCCAGTACTTC
V: TRBV6-1
size: NA
length: 16
D: TRBD1
J: TRBJ2-5

CDR3: CASSQAARGYTDTQYF
DNA: TGCGCCAGCAGCCAAGCGGCCAGGGGATACACAGATACGCAGTATTTT
V: TRBV4-3
size: once
length: 16
D: NA
J: TRBJ2-3

CDR3: CATSGTGLTNEKLFF
DNA: TGTGCCACCAGCGGGACAGGTTTAACTAATGAAAAACTGTTTTTT
V: TRBV15
size: NA
length: 15
D: TRBD1
J: TRBJ1-4

CDR3: CASMLRGWSTDTQYF
DNA: TGTGCCAGTATGTTAAGGGGATGGTCCACAGATACGCAGTATTTT
V: TRBV19
size: NA
length: 15
D: NA
J: TRBJ2-3

CDR3: CATSGGVGAFF
DNA: TGTGCCACCAGCGGAGGGGTAGGAGCTTTCTTT
V: TRBV15
size: NA
length: 11
D: NA
J: TRBJ1-1

CDR3: CASSIPFHRRAKNIQYF
DNA: TGTGCCAGTAGTATACCTTTCCACCGGAGGGCCAAAAACATTCAGTACTTC
V: TRBV19
size: NA
length: 17
D: NA
J: TRBJ2-4

CDR3: CAWSVFRQPQHF
DNA: TGTGCCTGGAGTGTCTTCAGGCAGCCCCAGCATTTT
V: TRBV30
size: NA
length: 12
D: NA
J: TRBJ1-5

CDR3: CASSPASVSYNEQFF
DNA: TGTGCCAGCAGTCCCGCTAGCGTCTCCTACAATGAGCAGTTCTTC
V: TRBV7-2
size: few
length: 15
D: NA
J: TRBJ2-1

CDR3: CASGGTENEKLFF
DNA: TGTGCCAGCGGGGGGACGGAGAATGAAAAACTGTTTTTT
V: TRBV2
size: few
length: 13
D: NA
J: TRBJ1-4

CDR3: CASSLRQGALVPLHF
DNA: TGTGCCAGCAGCTTGAGACAGGGGGCGTTGGTACCCCTCCACTTT
V: TRBV7-2
size: NA
length: 15
D: TRBD1
J: TRBJ1-6

CDR3: CASSFRWGQGSAHF
DNA: NA
V: TRBV5-8
size: NA
length: 14
D: NA
J: TRBJ1-5

CDR3: CAISDSTWGSFSYNEQFF
DNA: TGTGCCATCAGTGACTCTACTTGGGGGAGTTTCTCCTACAATGAGCAGTTCTTC
V: TRBV10-3
size: NA
length: 18
D: NA
J: TRBJ2-1

CDR3: CASSRTGGADNYGYTF
DNA: TGTGCCAGCAGTCGTACTGGGGGGGCCGATAACTATGGCTACACCTTC
V: TRBV7-3
size: NA
length: 16
D: NA
J: TRBJ1-2

CDR3: CASSPYRGNTGELFF
DNA: TGTGCCAGCTCACCCTACAGGGGTAACACCGGGGAGCTGTTTTTT
V: TRBV18
size: NA
length: 15
D: TRBD1
J: TRBJ2-2

CDR3: CASSYSGSYEQYF
DNA: TGTGCCAGCAGTTACTCAGGGAGTTACGAGCAGTACTTC
V: TRBV6-5
size: NA
length: 13
D: NA
J: TRBJ2-7

CDR3: CASSLDFGAEAFF
DNA: TGTGCCAGCAGCTTGGATTTCGGGGCTGAAGCTTTCTTT
V: TRBV5-6
size: NA
length: 13
D: NA
J: TRBJ1-1

CDR3: CASSAGTYEQYF
DNA: TGTGCCAGCAGCGCCGGGACCTACGAGCAGTACTTC
V: TRBV2
size: NA
length: 12
D: NA
J: TRBJ2-7

CDR3: CAISESPGENTEAFF
DNA: TGTGCCATCAGTGAGTCCCCCGGGGAGAACACTGAAGCTTTCTTT
V: TRBV10-3
size: NA
length: 15
D: NA
J: TRBJ1-1

CDR3: CASSNLSRGTTYEQYF
DNA: TGTGCCAGCAGCAACCTATCGAGGGGGACAACCTACGAGCAGTACTTC
V: TRBV21-1
size: NA
length: 16
D: NA
J: TRBJ2-7

CDR3: CASSLDRGLSHGYTF
DNA: TGCGCCAGCAGCTTGGACAGGGGGCTTTCCCATGGCTACACCTTC
V: TRBV5-1
size: NA
length: 15
D: TRBD1
J: TRBJ1-2

CDR3: CASSFDLNTEAFF
DNA: TGTGCCAGCAGCTTCGATCTGAACACTGAAGCTTTCTTT
V: TRBV7-9
size: NA
length: 13
D: NA
J: TRBJ1-1

CDR3: CASSHWTGGIRGYEQYF
DNA: TGTGCCAGCAGCCATTGGACAGGGGGCATCAGGGGATACGAGCAGTACTTC
V: TRBV14
size: few
length: 17
D: TRBD1
J: TRBJ2-7

CDR3: CASSFGDEMNTEAFF
DNA: TGTGCCAGCAGCTTCGGGGACGAAATGAACACTGAAGCTTTCTTT
V: TRBV5-6
size: NA
length: 15
D: NA
J: TRBJ1-1